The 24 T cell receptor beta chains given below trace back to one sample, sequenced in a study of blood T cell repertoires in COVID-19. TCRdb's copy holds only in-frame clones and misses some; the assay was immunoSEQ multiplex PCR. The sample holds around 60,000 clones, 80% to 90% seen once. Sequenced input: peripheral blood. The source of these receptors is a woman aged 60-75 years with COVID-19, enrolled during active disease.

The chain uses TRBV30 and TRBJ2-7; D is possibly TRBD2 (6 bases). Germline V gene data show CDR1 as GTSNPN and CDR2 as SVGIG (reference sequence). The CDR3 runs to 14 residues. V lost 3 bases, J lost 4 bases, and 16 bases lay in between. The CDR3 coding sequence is TGTGCCTGGAGCCCGGGACTTCTTGGTTACGAGCAGTACTTC. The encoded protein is CAWSPGLLGYEQYF.

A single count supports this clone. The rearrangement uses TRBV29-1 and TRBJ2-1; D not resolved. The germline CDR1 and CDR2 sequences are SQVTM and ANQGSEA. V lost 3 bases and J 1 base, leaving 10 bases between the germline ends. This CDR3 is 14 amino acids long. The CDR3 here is CSVDRPGSYNEQFF. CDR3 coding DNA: TGCAGCGTTGATAGGCCGGGTTCCTACAATGAGCAGTTCTTC.

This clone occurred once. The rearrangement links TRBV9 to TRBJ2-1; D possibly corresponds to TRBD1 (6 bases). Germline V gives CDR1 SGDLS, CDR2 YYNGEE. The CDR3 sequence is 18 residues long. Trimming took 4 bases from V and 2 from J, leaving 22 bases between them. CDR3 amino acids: CASSFPRGGGPPYNEQFF. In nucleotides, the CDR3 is TGTGCCAGCAGCTTCCCTCGGGGTGGGGGCCCGCCCTACAATGAGCAGTTCTTC.

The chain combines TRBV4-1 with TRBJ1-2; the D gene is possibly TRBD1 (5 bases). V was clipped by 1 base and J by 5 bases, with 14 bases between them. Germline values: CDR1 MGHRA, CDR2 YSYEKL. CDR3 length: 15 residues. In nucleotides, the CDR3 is TGCGCCAGCAGCCAAGTGGAGGGGAGAGGGTATGGCTACACCTTC. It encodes CASSQVEGRGYGYTF.

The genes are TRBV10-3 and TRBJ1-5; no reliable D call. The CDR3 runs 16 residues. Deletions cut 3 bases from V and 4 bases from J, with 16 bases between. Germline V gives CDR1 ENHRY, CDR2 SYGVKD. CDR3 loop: CAISEAGGVGNQPQHF. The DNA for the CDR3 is TGTGCCATCAGTGAAGCCGGCGGGGTTGGGAATCAGCCCCAGCATTTT.

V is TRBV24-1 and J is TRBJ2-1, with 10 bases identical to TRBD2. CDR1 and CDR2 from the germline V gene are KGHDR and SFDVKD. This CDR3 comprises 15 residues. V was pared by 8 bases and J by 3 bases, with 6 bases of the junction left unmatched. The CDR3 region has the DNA TGTGCCACCATGCGGACTAGCGGTCTCTACAATGAGCAGTTCTTC. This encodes CATMRTSGLYNEQFF.

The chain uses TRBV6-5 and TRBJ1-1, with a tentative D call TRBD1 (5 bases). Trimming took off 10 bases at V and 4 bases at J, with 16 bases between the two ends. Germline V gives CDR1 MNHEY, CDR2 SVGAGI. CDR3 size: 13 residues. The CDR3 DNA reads TGTGCCACGGCCCGGGGGGAGGGCACTGAAGCTTTCTTT. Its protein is CATARGEGTEAFF.

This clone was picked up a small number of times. This CDR3 reads CASSRQASSDEQFF. In nucleotides, the CDR3 is TGTGCCAGCAGCCGCCAGGCTAGCTCCGATGAGCAGTTCTTC. V is TRBV7-9 and J is TRBJ2-1; a possible D gene is TRBD2 (5 bases). CDR3 length: 14 amino acids. Trimming took 5 bases from V and 8 from J, leaving 16 bases between them. Germline values: CDR1 SEHNR, CDR2 FQNEAQ (reference sequence).

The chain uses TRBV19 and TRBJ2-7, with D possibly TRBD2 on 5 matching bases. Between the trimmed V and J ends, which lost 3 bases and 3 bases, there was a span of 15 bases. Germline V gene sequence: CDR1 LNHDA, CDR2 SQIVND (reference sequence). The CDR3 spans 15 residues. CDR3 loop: CASSMSAEAFYEQYF. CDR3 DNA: TGTGCCAGTAGTATGAGCGCGGAGGCGTTCTACGAGCAGTACTTC.

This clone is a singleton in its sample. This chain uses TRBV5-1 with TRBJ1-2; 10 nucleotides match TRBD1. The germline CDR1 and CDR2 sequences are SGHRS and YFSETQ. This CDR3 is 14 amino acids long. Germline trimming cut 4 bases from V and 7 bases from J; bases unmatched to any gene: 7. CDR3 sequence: CASSPGQGGRGYTF. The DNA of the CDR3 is TGCGCCAGCAGCCCCGGACAGGGGGGACGTGGCTACACCTTC.

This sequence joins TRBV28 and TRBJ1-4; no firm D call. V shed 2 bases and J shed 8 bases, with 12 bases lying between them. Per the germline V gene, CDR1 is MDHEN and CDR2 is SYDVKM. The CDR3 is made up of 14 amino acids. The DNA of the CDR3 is TGTGCCAGCAGTTTACGAATCCGAGGGGAAAAACTGTTTTTT. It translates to CASSLRIRGEKLFF.

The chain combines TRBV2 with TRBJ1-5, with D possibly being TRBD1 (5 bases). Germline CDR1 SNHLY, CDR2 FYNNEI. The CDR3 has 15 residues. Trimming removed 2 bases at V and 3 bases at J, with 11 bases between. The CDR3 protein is CASSEPGLDNQPQHF. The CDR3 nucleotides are TGTGCCAGCAGTGAACCGGGACTGGACAATCAGCCCCAGCATTTT.

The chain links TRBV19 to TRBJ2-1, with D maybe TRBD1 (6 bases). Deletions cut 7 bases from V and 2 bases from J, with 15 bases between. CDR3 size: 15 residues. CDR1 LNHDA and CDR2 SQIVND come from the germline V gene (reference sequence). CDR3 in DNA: TGTGCCAGTACCGCCCCAGGGGCCGCCTACAATGAGCAGTTCTTC. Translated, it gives CASTAPGAAYNEQFF. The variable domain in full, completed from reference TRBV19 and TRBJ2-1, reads DGGITQSPKYLFRKEGQNVTLSCEQNLNHDAMYWYRQDPGQGLRLIYYSQIVNDFQKGDIAEGYSVSREKKESFPLTVTSAQKNPTAFYLCASTAPGAAYNEQFFGPGTRLTVL.

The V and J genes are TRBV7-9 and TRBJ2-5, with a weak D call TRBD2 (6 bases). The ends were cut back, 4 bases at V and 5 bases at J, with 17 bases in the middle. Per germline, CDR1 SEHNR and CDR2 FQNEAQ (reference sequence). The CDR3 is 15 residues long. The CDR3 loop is CASSSGTPFQETQYF. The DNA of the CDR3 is TGTGCCAGCAGCTCCGGGACTCCCTTCCAGGAGACCCAGTACTTC.

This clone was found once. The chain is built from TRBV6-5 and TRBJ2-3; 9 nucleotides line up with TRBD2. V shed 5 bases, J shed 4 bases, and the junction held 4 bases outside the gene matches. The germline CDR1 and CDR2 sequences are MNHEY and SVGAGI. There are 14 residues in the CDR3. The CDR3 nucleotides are TGTGCCAGCAGTCGGACTAGCGCCGCAGATACGCAGTATTTT. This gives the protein CASSRTSAADTQYF.

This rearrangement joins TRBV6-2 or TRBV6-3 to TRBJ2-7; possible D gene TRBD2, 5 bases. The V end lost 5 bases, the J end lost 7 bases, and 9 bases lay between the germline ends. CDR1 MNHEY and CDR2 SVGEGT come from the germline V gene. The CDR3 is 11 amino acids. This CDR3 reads CASSPRREQYF. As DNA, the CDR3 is TGTGCCAGCAGTCCCCGGAGGGAGCAGTACTTC.

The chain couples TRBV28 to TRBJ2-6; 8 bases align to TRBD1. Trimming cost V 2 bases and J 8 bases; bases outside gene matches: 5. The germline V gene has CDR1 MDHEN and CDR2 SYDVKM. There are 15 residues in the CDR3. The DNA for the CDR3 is TGTGCCAGCAGTTTAAACAGGGGGTTGTCCAACGTCCTGACTTTC. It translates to CASSLNRGLSNVLTF. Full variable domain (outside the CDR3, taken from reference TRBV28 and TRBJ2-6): DVKVTQSSRYLVKRTGEKVFLECVQDMDHENMFWYRQDPGLGLRLIYFSYDVKMKEKGDIPEGYSVSREKKERFSLILESASTNQTSMYLCASSLNRGLSNVLTFGAGSRLTVL.

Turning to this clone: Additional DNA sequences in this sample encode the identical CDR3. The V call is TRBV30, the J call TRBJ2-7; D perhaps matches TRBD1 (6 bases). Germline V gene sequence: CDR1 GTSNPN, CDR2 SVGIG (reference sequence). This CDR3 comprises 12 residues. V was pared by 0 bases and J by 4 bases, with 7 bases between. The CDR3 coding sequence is TGTGCCTGGAGTGTAGGGGGATACGAGCAGTACTTC. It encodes CAWSVGGYEQYF. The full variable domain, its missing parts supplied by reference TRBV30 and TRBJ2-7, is SQTIHQWPATLVQPVGSPLSLECTVEGTSNPNLYWYRQAAGRGLQLLFYSVGIGQISSEVPQNLSASRPQDRQFILSSKKLLLSDSGFYLCAWSVGGYEQYFGPGTRLTVT.

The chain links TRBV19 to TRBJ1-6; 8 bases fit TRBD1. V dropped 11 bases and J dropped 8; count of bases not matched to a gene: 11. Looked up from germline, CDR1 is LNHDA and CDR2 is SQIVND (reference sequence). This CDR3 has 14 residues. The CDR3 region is CACKWQGADSPLHF. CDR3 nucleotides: TGTGCCTGTAAATGGCAGGGGGCAGATTCACCCCTCCACTTT.

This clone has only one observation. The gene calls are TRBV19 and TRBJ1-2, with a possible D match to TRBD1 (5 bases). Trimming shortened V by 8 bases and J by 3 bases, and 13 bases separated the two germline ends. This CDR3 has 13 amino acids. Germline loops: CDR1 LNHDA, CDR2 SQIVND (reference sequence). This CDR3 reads CASGDRGDYGYTF. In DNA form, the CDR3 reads TGTGCCAGTGGGGACCGGGGGGACTATGGCTACACCTTC.

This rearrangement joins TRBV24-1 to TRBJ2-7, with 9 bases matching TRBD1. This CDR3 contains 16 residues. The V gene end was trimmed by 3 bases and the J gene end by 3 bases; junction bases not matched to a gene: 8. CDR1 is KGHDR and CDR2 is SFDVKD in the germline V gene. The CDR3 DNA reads TGTGCCACCAGTGATGGCCTTCCGGGACAGGGCTACGAGCAGTACTTC. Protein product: CATSDGLPGQGYEQYF.

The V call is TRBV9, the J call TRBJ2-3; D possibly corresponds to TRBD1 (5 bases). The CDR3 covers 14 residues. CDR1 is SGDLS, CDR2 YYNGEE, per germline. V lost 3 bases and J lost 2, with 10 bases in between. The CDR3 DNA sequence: TGTGCCAGCAGCGGGACACTGAACACAGATACGCAGTATTTT. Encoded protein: CASSGTLNTDTQYF.

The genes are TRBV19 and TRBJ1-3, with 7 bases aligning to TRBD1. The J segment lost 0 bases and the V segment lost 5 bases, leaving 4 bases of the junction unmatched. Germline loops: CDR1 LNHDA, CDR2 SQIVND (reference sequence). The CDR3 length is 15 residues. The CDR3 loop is CASSQQGSSGNTIYF. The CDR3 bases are TGTGCCAGTAGTCAACAGGGGAGCTCTGGAAACACCATATATTTT.

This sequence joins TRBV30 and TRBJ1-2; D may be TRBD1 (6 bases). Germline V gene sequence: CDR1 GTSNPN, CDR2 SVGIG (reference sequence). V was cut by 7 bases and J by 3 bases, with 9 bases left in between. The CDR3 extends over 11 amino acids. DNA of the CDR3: TGTGCCTACAGGGTTGACTATGGCTACACCTTC. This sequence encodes CAYRVDYGYTF.